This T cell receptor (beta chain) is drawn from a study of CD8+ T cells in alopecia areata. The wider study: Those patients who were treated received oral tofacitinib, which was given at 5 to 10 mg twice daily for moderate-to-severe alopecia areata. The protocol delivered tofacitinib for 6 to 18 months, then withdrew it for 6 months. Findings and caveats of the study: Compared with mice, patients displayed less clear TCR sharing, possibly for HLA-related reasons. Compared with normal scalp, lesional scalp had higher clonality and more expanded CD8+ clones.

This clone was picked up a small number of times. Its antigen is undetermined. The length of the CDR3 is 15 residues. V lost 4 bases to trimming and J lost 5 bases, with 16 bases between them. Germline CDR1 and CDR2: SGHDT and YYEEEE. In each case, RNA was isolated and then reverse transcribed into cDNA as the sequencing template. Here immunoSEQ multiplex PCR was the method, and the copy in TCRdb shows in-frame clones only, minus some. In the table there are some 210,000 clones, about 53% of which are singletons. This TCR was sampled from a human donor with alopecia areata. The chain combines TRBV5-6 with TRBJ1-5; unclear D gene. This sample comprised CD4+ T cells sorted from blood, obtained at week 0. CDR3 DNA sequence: TGTGCCAGCAGCCCCGGTTACGGATTTGATCAGCCCCAGCATTTT. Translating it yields CASSPGYGFDQPQHF.